What follows are 20 T cell receptor beta chains derived from one specimen sequenced in a study of cytomegalovirus exposure and HLA in healthy donors. Primers included in the PCR were 60 Vbeta and 13 Jbeta primers. The protocol was immunoSEQ multiplex PCR, while the TCRdb copy is restricted to in-frame clones and leaves out a portion. Of over 200,000 clones in the sample, roughly 87% were seen once. The sequenced sample consisted of PBMCs. The source is a man between 40 and 49 years old in good health and CMV-seropositive.

The J gene is TRBJ2-3, the V gene TRBV15; 16 positions match TRBD2. From germline, CDR1 is LNHNV and CDR2 YYDKDF (reference sequence). The J segment lost 6 bases and the V segment lost 0 bases, leaving 3 bases of the junction unmatched. The CDR3 has 17 residues. The CDR3 DNA reads as TGTGCCACCAGCAGAGAGGGACTAGCGGGAGGGCGCGATACGCAGTATTTT. Translated: CATSREGLAGGRDTQYF.

The V and J genes are TRBV27 and TRBJ2-2; no firm D call. CDR1 and CDR2 from the germline V gene are MNHEY and SMNVEV (reference sequence). V shed 1 base and J shed 6 bases, with 9 bases lying between them. This CDR3 region has 14 residues. CDR3 sequence (DNA): TGTGCCAGCAGTTTATTAATACGGGCCGGGGAGCTGTTTTTT. Its protein is CASSLLIRAGELFF.

The gene calls are TRBV7-2 and TRBJ2-7; 8 nucleotides agree with TRBD1. J gave up 2 bases and V 2 bases, and 8 bases lay outside the gene matches. Per germline, CDR1 SGHTA and CDR2 FQGNSA. This CDR3 contains 16 residues. This chain's CDR3 is CASSLTRTGSPYEQYV. In DNA form, the CDR3 reads TGTGCCAGCAGCTTAACACGGACAGGGAGTCCCTACGAGCAGTACGTC.

Concerning this clone itself: A read error may produce the germline difference seen at one junction end. This chain joins TRBV29-1 and TRBJ2-1; TRBD1 matches at 9 bases. CDR1 is SQVTM and CDR2 is ANQGSEA in the germline V gene. The CDR3 consists of 13 residues. The CDR3 loop reads CSVEDNVRDRVVF. CDR3 coding DNA: TGCAGCGTTGAAGACAACGTCCGGGACAGGGTGGTCTTC.

The V gene is TRBV5-7, the J gene TRBJ1-2, with 8 nucleotides matching TRBD1. TRBV5-7 is noted as an ORF with a role that remains uncertain. There are 16 residues in the CDR3. V gave up 4 bases and J gave up 1 base; unmatched junction bases: 9. The chain's CDR3 is CASSQGGQGGNYGYTF. In nucleotides, the CDR3 is TGTGCCAGCAGCCAAGGAGGACAGGGAGGTAACTATGGCTACACCTTC.

About this clone itself: Different DNA sequences within this sample yield the same CDR3. The chain has TRBV18 and TRBJ2-5; perhaps TRBD2 as D (5 bases). V was cut by 2 bases and J by 2 bases, with 6 bases left in between. Germline CDR1 reads KGHSH; CDR2 reads LQKENI. The CDR3 runs to 13 residues. CDR3 DNA: TGTGCCAGCTCACCAGGACTGCAAGAGACCCAGTACTTC. It encodes CASSPGLQETQYF. The full variable domain, in which reference TRBV18 and TRBJ2-5 provide the parts outside the CDR3, is NAGVMQNPRHLVRRRGQEARLRCSPMKGHSHVYWYRQLPEEGLKFMVYLQKENIIDESGMPKERFSAEFPKEGPSILRIQQVVRGDSAAYFCASSPGLQETQYFGPGTRLLVL.

The CDR3 here is CASSLSTGYTEAFF. The CDR3 region has the DNA TGTGCCAGCAGCTTGAGCACAGGCTACACTGAAGCTTTCTTT. This chain joins TRBV5-5 and TRBJ1-1, with D maybe TRBD1 (5 bases). Per germline, CDR1 SGHKS and CDR2 YYEKEE (reference sequence). The CDR3 totals 14 residues. The ends were cut back, 1 base at V and 3 bases at J, with 10 bases in the middle.

This clone appeared once. The rearrangement links TRBV9 to TRBJ2-1, with TRBD2 matching 16 bases. Per germline, CDR1 SGDLS and CDR2 YYNGEE. Trimming at V came to 4 bases and at J to 9 bases, leaving 4 bases not matched to a gene. This CDR3 region has 15 residues. The CDR3: CASSLGLAGGREQFF. CDR3 sequence (DNA): TGTGCCAGCAGCCTGGGACTAGCGGGAGGGCGTGAGCAGTTCTTC.

Notes on this clone: One end of the junction does not line up with germline, which may come from a read error. The chain uses TRBV7-9 and TRBJ2-7; the D is unclear. The germline V gene has CDR1 SEHNR and CDR2 FQNEAQ (reference sequence). CDR3 size: 11 residues. The CDR3 DNA is TGTTCCAGCAGCCTAACCTACGAGCAGTACTTC. Translated: CSSSLTYEQYF.

This sequence joins TRBV4-2 and TRBJ2-1, with TRBD2 matching 10 bases. Unmatched junction bases numbered 6, after V lost 0 bases and J lost 7 bases. CDR1 and CDR2 (germline): LGHNA, YNFKEQ. CDR3 size: 16 residues. The CDR3 here is CASSQDPAGGFNEQFF. In DNA form, the CDR3 reads TGTGCCAGCAGCCAAGACCCAGCGGGAGGGTTTAATGAGCAGTTCTTC.

The CDR3 DNA sequence: TGTGCCAGCAGCTTATCCAGGGTTCGTTCCACCGGGGAGCTGTTTTTT. This codes for CASSLSRVRSTGELFF. V is TRBV7-9 and J is TRBJ2-2; perhaps TRBD1 as D (5 bases). The CDR3 is 16 amino acids. Trimming shortened V by 2 bases and J by 4 bases, and 14 bases separated the two germline ends. In germline, CDR1 is SEHNR, CDR2 FQNEAQ (reference sequence).

Written as DNA, the CDR3 is TGTGCCAGCAGCTCCCTAGGAAGCGTTCAAGAGACCCAGTACTTC. Amino acids: CASSSLGSVQETQYF. This chain uses TRBV7-9 with TRBJ2-5; D unclear. Trimming removed 4 bases from V and 2 bases from J, with 14 bases in between. The germline V gene encodes CDR1 SEHNR and CDR2 FQNEAQ (reference sequence). This CDR3 comprises 15 residues.

The chain recombines TRBV27 with TRBJ2-5; the D gene is possibly TRBD1 (8 bases). The germline V gene has CDR1 MNHEY and CDR2 SMNVEV (reference sequence). The CDR3 is 15 amino acids. The V end lost 5 bases, the J end lost 5 bases, and 18 bases lay between the germline ends. CDR3 loop: CASSASGQGAETQYF. The CDR3 DNA follows: TGTGCCAGCAGTGCTAGCGGCCAGGGGGCGGAGACCCAGTACTTC.

The chain combines TRBV12-5 with TRBJ2-7; unclear D gene. From germline, CDR1 is LGHNT and CDR2 FRNRAP. Trimming cost V 3 bases and J 2 bases, with 8 bases left between them. This CDR3 has 13 residues. CDR3 loop: CASGLEPPYEQYF. The DNA for the CDR3 is TGTGCTAGTGGTTTAGAGCCGCCCTACGAGCAGTACTTC.

This chain uses TRBV5-1 with TRBJ2-7; 8 bases align to TRBD2. CDR3 length equals 18 residues. The germline V gene has CDR1 SGHRS and CDR2 YFSETQ. The V gene end was trimmed by 0 bases and the J gene end by 0 bases; junction bases not matched to a gene: 11. The CDR3 DNA follows: TGCGCCAGCAGCTTGGCTCCACTAGCGGAGCCTAGCTCCTACGAGCAGTACTTC. This codes for CASSLAPLAEPSSYEQYF.

The CDR3 loop reads CASSIMLAGIRTNTGELFF. The CDR3 DNA is TGTGCCAGCAGTATTATGCTAGCGGGAATCAGAACGAACACCGGGGAGCTGTTTTTT. The chain recombines TRBV27 with TRBJ2-2; TRBD2 matches 9 bases. The CDR3 is 19 amino acids. Looked up from germline, CDR1 is MNHEY and CDR2 is SMNVEV (reference sequence). Trimming cost V 5 bases and J 0 bases; bases outside gene matches: 13.

This chain uses TRBV7-9 with TRBJ2-7, with 11 bases identical to TRBD1. Trimming removed 5 bases from V and 1 base from J; junction bases left unmatched: 4. The CDR3 sequence is 15 residues long. Per the germline V gene, CDR1 is SEHNR and CDR2 is FQNEAQ (reference sequence). The CDR3 DNA sequence: TGTGCCAGCAGCCCGGGACAGGGGGGTTCCTACGAGCAGTACTTC. Translated, it gives CASSPGQGGSYEQYF.

V gene TRBV5-1 combines with J gene TRBJ1-2; D possibly corresponds to TRBD1 (6 bases). CDR3 size: 15 residues. From germline, CDR1 is SGHRS and CDR2 YFSETQ. Trimming pared 2 bases from V and 5 bases from J, leaving 16 bases between. Here the CDR3 reads CASSLEGRGAYGYTF. The CDR3 nucleotides are TGCGCCAGCAGCTTAGAGGGCCGGGGGGCGTATGGCTACACCTTC.

This chain connects TRBV27 to TRBJ1-1; 8 bases align to TRBD1. Germline lookup yields CDR1 MNHEY and CDR2 SMNVEV (reference sequence). With 5 bases clipped from V and 5 bases from J, the junction kept 7 bases outside the gene matches. This CDR3 is built from 14 residues. For the CDR3, the DNA is TGTGCCAGCAGTCCCTTCAGGGGGCGAACTGAAGCTTTCTTT. This codes for CASSPFRGRTEAFF.

The chain employs TRBV5-1 and TRBJ2-7, with TRBD2 matching over 7 bases. The CDR3 runs 14 residues. The germline V gene encodes CDR1 SGHRS and CDR2 YFSETQ. V shed 0 bases and J 2 bases; nucleotides not matched to a gene: 2. CDR3 sequence reads: CASSLEGTTYEQYF. The CDR3 DNA reads as TGCGCCAGCAGCTTGGAGGGGACTACCTACGAGCAGTACTTC.